The clone carrying this T cell receptor (beta chain) was seen only a few times. The sample comes from a study of blood T cell repertoires in COVID-19. Whole-study context: Samples taken during acute and convalescent COVID-19 were collected in the United States, Italy and Spain.

TCRdb keeps only in-frame clones here, not all; method: immunoSEQ multiplex PCR. The sample includes over 250,000 clones, under 90% seen only once; the top ten take 4.1%. Germline values: CDR1 MNHEY, CDR2 SMNVEV (reference sequence). The CDR3 length is 13 residues. V was shortened by 7 bases and J by 0 bases, with 9 bases between the two germline ends. The genes are TRBV27 and TRBJ1-1; the D is unclear. The sequenced material came from PBMCs or T cells enriched from blood (not recorded which). The sequence came from a man aged 25-40 years with acute COVID-19. CDR3 protein: CASTLGMNTEAFF. CDR3 DNA sequence: TGTGCCAGCACCCTCGGGATGAACACTGAAGCTTTCTTT.